This T cell receptor beta chain was captured in a study of T cell responses to AZD1222 COVID-19 vaccine. Germline CDR1 reads KGHSH; CDR2 reads LQKENI. This CDR3 contains 13 residues. V lost 3 bases, J lost 5 bases, and 10 bases lay in between. Clones were read by immunoSEQ multiplex PCR, and TCRdb kept only the in-frame ones, dropping some. The sample includes some 110,000 clones, about 90% of them seen just once. This sample comprised peripheral blood, obtained on day 0 of AZD1222 vaccination. The chain uses TRBV18 and TRBJ1-1; the D gene is possibly TRBD1 (6 bases). This receptor was obtained from an adult in good health. This CDR3 is CASSPQGRTEAFF. CDR3 nucleotides: TGTGCCAGCTCACCGCAGGGGAGGACTGAAGCTTTCTTT.